Listed below are T cell receptor beta chains from one sample, sequenced in a study of a mutant IDH1 vaccine in newly diagnosed glioma. Their target antigens are unknown. Assay used: immunoSEQ multiplex PCR; TCRdb lists only in-frame clones, some missing. The table records some 31,000 clones, 65% to 85% of them present only once. The sample consisted of PBMCs, taken from a glioma patient whose treatment included an IDH1 peptide vaccine. These receptors were collected from a man aged 30 to 39 with glioma. Both conserved end residues are part of each CDR3.

v_gene: TRBV7-9; CDR3aa: CASSLVSGRVETQYF
v_gene: TRBV5-4; CDR3aa: CASSLDRGSYEQYF
v_gene: TRBV19; CDR3aa: CASSISSLDAQHF
v_gene: TRBV30; CDR3aa: CAVTYNEQFF
v_gene: TRBV2; CDR3aa: CASTDSQVLNYEQYF
v_gene: TRBV6-5; CDR3aa: CTSSRTGAPDTQYF
v_gene: TRBV14; CDR3aa: CASSQVLGTGYGYTF
v_gene: TRBV30; CDR3aa: CAWSVPGTPKRDTQYF
v_gene: TRBV7-6; CDR3aa: CASSASSGSIYEQYF
v_gene: TRBV6-5; CDR3aa: CASSPQGSDQPQHF
v_gene: TRBV19; CDR3aa: CASSSPVLGNQPQHF
v_gene: TRBV5-1; CDR3aa: CASSSSTGSGNYEQYF
v_gene: TRBV19; CDR3aa: CASSMGLWEPQIGTQYF
v_gene: TRBV5-5; CDR3aa: CASSPLQDEQYF
v_gene: TRBV9; CDR3aa: CASGSVGSQFF
v_gene: TRBV6-5; CDR3aa: CATGTGGTEAFF
v_gene: TRBV6-5; CDR3aa: CASTMGGGPEETQYF
v_gene: TRBV6-1; CDR3aa: CASSRDRDPTF
v_gene: TRBV10-3; CDR3aa: CATRDREYEQYF
v_gene: TRBV7-2; CDR3aa: CASSPGPGNQPQHF
v_gene: TRBV5-6; CDR3aa: CASSLGWISNQPQHF
v_gene: TRBV30; CDR3aa: CAWRTPGGNPGNTIYF
v_gene: TRBV7-2; CDR3aa: CASTVPGLGGEKLFF
v_gene: TRBV14; CDR3aa: CASSQDGTENLQETQYF
v_gene: TRBV19; CDR3aa: CASMRNYGYTF
v_gene: TRBV6-1; CDR3aa: CASSDQTGRASSYNEQFF
v_gene: TRBV18; CDR3aa: CASSTGGTENQPQHF
v_gene: TRBV7-9; CDR3aa: CASSFRQTNSPLHF
v_gene: TRBV29-1; CDR3aa: CSVGTGFGDEQYF
v_gene: TRBV5-1; CDR3aa: CASSTTSGANVLTF